This passage covers 4 T cell receptor beta chains from one sample sequenced in a study of OX40 agonist ivuxolimab in advanced cancers. TCRdb keeps only in-frame clones here, not all; method: immunoSEQ multiplex PCR. The sample gives approximately 77,000 clones, 92% of which show up once; approximately 11% is in the top ten. The sample here was CD4+ or CD8+ T cells sorted from blood, taken in a trial of the OX40 agonist ivuxolimab. Source of these receptors: an adult with an advanced solid tumor such as melanoma, head and neck, liver or kidney cancer.

This sequence joins TRBV5-1 and TRBJ2-5, with 8 bases lining up with TRBD2. There are 18 residues in the CDR3. V gave up 4 bases and J gave up 5 bases; unmatched junction bases: 19. The V gene's germline CDR1 is SGHRS and CDR2 YFSETQ. CDR3 loop: CASSPAITRGGMRETQYF. The DNA of the CDR3 is TGCGCCAGCAGCCCCGCCATTACCCGGGGGGGGATGAGGGAGACCCAGTACTTC.

The chain links TRBV4-3 to TRBJ1-1; D perhaps matches TRBD1 (5 bases). CDR1 and CDR2 from the germline V gene are LGHNA and YSLEER. The CDR3 spans 16 residues. Between the trimmed V and J ends, which lost 0 bases and 0 bases, there was a span of 11 bases. CDR3 coding DNA: TGCGCCAGCAGCCAAGATACGGGGGGTCTGAACACTGAAGCTTTCTTT. It codes for CASSQDTGGLNTEAFF.

The chain links TRBV5-1 to TRBJ1-3; D remains unclear. Germline CDR1 is SGHRS and CDR2 is YFSETQ. The CDR3 consists of 15 residues. Deletions cut 1 base from V and 8 bases from J, with 16 bases between. The CDR3 DNA is TGCGCCAGCAGCTTGCAGGACGGAATCACAGACACCATATATTTT. Protein sequence: CASSLQDGITDTIYF.

V is TRBV13 and J is TRBJ1-2, with 8 bases that match TRBD1. The germline gives CDR1 PRHDT, CDR2 FYEKMQ (reference sequence). This CDR3 has 15 amino acids. Trimming at V came to 5 bases and at J to 3 bases, leaving 8 bases not matched to a gene. CDR3 sequence reads: CASSPRQGAYYGYTF. The CDR3 nucleotides are TGTGCCAGCAGCCCCCGTCAGGGGGCTTACTATGGCTACACCTTC. Together with reference TRBV13 and TRBJ1-2, the CDR3 gives the full variable domain: AAGVIQSPRHLIKEKRETATLKCYPIPRHDTVYWYQQGPGQDPQFLISFYEKMQSDKGSIPDRFSAQQFSDYHSELNMSSLELGDSALYFCASSPRQGAYYGYTFGSGTRLTVV.